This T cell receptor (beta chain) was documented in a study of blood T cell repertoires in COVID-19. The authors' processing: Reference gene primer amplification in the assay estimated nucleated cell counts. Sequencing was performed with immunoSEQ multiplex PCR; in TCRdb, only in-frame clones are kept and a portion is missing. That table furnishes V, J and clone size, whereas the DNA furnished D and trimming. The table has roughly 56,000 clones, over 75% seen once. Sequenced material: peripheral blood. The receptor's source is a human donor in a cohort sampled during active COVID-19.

Written as DNA, the CDR3 is TGTGCCACCGGGACTTCGAACACCGGGGAGCTGTTTTTT. Its protein product is CATGTSNTGELFF. This sequence joins TRBV24-1 and TRBJ2-2; D is perhaps TRBD2 (6 bases). CDR1 and CDR2 (germline): KGHDR, SFDVKD. The CDR3 contains 13 residues. V was pared by 9 bases and J by 0 bases, with 7 bases between.